This record looks at one T cell receptor beta chain sequence and its context. CDR3 length: 15 residues. Germline V gene data show CDR1 as LGHDT and CDR2 as YNNKEL (reference sequence). V lost 2 bases to trimming and J lost 10 bases; unmatched junction nucleotides: 7. This entry comes from a study of blood T cell repertoires in COVID-19. On the study more broadly: Acute and convalescent COVID-19 specimens originated in the United States, Italy and Spain. In each case, the material was cDNA or gDNA derived from T cells, B-cell-depleted T cells, or PBMCs.

Produced via immunoSEQ multiplex PCR; TCRdb's table is partial and in-frame only. The repertoire has a few hundred thousand clones, approximately 82% of them found once; the top ten carry about 4.5%. This clonotype was obtained from a man between 60 and 70 years old who had recovered from COVID-19. The chain joins TRBV3-1 (or the pseudogene TRBV3-2) to TRBJ1-6, with 8 bases aligning to TRBD1. The specimen sequenced was peripheral blood. CDR3 DNA: TGTGCCAGCAGCCAACGCCAGGGGGCTAGCTCACCCCTCCACTTT. Its translation: CASSQRQGASSPLHF.